Listed below are T cell receptor beta chains from one sample, sequenced in a study of blood T cell repertoires in COVID-19. Sequencing used immunoSEQ multiplex PCR; TCRdb keeps in-frame clones, though not all of them. The table has about 130,000 clones, 85% seen once. The sample was peripheral blood. The receptors originated from a human donor in a cohort sampled during active COVID-19. Both conserved end residues are part of each CDR3. Fields, in order: D gene, V gene, clone size, J gene, CDR3 DNA, CDR3 protein. D genes are given only for firm matches. Expanded clones get a size class; other rows say once, few or many, or leave the size out.

>.|TRBV19|.|TRBJ1-1
TGTGCCAGTAGCCCCGAGGGGAACACTGAAGCTTTCTTT
CASSPEGNTEAFF
>.|TRBV29-1|.|TRBJ1-1
TGCAGCGTTGAAGAGCACCCCGGGAACACTGAAGCTTTCTTT
CSVEEHPGNTEAFF
>.|TRBV18|.|TRBJ1-2
TGTGCCAGCTCACCAGAGGGGGCTAACTATGGCTACACCTTC
CASSPEGANYGYTF
>.|TRBV5-8|.|TRBJ2-3
TGTGCCAGCAGCACCCAGCGGGGCACAGATACGCAGTATTTT
CASSTQRGTDTQYF
>.|TRBV2|.|TRBJ2-6
TGTGCCAGCAGTGAAGTATCAGGGCCTGGGGCCAACGTCCTGACTTTC
CASSEVSGPGANVLTF
>.|TRBV2|.|TRBJ1-5
TGTGCCAGCAGTGTGACTCGCCTTGGTATCAATCAGCCCCAGCATTTT
CASSVTRLGINQPQHF
>.|TRBV5-1|.|TRBJ1-5
TGCGCCAGCAGCCCGGGTAATCGAAATCAGCCCCAGCATTTT
CASSPGNRNQPQHF
>TRBD2|TRBV13|.|TRBJ2-5
TGTGCCAGCAGCTTAATAGCGGGGGGAGAGACCCAGTACTTC
CASSLIAGGETQYF
>.|TRBV6-5|.|TRBJ1-6
TGTGCCAGCCCCTCCCCGGGGTCGGAGATGTCACCCCTCCACTTT
CASPSPGSEMSPLHF
>.|TRBV28|.|TRBJ2-4
TGTGCCAGCTCGGCCTCTGGCGAGGACATTCAGTACTTC
CASSASGEDIQYF
>.|TRBV11-3|.|TRBJ1-4
TGTGCCAGCAGCCAAGGGACTCGGCTGGCTAATGAAAAACTGTTTTTT
CASSQGTRLANEKLFF
>.|TRBV6-5|.|TRBJ1-2
TGTGCCAGCAGTTACTCGAGGGCTACTAACTATGGCTACACCTTC
CASSYSRATNYGYTF
>TRBD2|TRBV7-9|.|TRBJ2-3
TGTGCCAGCAGCTTCCGGGGGGGAGATACGCAGTATTTT
CASSFRGGDTQYF
>TRBD1|TRBV5-1|.|TRBJ1-1
TGCGCCAGCCGGGACAGGGAATTTCTATTGAACACTGAAGCTTTCTTT
CASRDREFLLNTEAFF
>TRBD1|TRBV30|.|TRBJ1-1
TGTGCCTGGAGTGCTACTCGACAGGGGGCTGGTGAAGCTTTCTTT
CAWSATRQGAGEAFF
>TRBD1|TRBV27|few|TRBJ2-3
TGTGCCAGCAGTTTAAGGGACAGCGTCACAGATACGCAGTATTTT
CASSLRDSVTDTQYF
>.|TRBV6-1|.|TRBJ1-2
TGTGCCAGCAGTGAACTTCTTTGGGGACTTTATGGCTACACCTTC
CASSELLWGLYGYTF
>.|TRBV6-1|.|TRBJ1-2
TGTGCCAGCAGTGAACGGGGTTACAGCTACACCTTC
CASSERGYSYTF
>.|TRBV12-3/TRBV12-4|.|TRBJ2-5
TGTGCCAGCAGTTCCAATCCCGAGAGGACCCAGTACTTC
CASSSNPERTQYF
>.|TRBV29-1|.|TRBJ2-3
TGCAGCGTTCATAAGCCTCCAGATACGCAGTATTTT
CSVHKPPDTQYF
>.|TRBV6-4|.|TRBJ2-2
TGTGCCAGCAGTGACTCCCCCACGGGCACCGGGGAGCTGTTTTTT
CASSDSPTGTGELFF
>.|TRBV2|.|TRBJ1-5
TGTGCCAGCAGTGAAGGTGGGAGAAACAATCAGCCCCAGCATTTT
CASSEGGRNNQPQHF
>.|TRBV28|.|TRBJ1-1
TGTGCCAGCAGTTTAGTATCCACTGAAGCTTTCTTT
CASSLVSTEAFF
>TRBD1|TRBV5-4|.|TRBJ1-1
TGTGCCAGCAGCTTGGACAGGGGTGGGGAAGCTTTCTTT
CASSLDRGGEAFF
>.|TRBV7-6|.|TRBJ1-1
TGTGCCAGCAGCCCAGAGGTCCAGTCTCTGAGAGCTTTCTTT
CASSPEVQSLRAFF
>TRBD1|TRBV7-2|.|TRBJ1-6
TGTGCCAGCAACGAACAGGGGAGTAAATCACCCCTCCACTTT
CASNEQGSKSPLHF
>TRBD2|TRBV18|once|TRBJ2-5
TGTGCCAGCTCACCACTCACTAGCGGACTACAAGAGACCCAGTACTTC
CASSPLTSGLQETQYF
>TRBD1|TRBV9|.|TRBJ1-1
TGTGCCAGCAGCGAGGGTCAGGGGGTAGCTTTGGGCACTGAAGCTTTCTTT
CASSEGQGVALGTEAFF
>TRBD1|TRBV19|.|TRBJ1-2
TGTGCCAGTAGTATGGACAGGGACTATGGCTACACCTTC
CASSMDRDYGYTF
>.|TRBV19|.|TRBJ1-1
TGTGCCAGTAGTATTTGGGGGGACACTGAAGCTTTCTTT
CASSIWGDTEAFF
>.|TRBV12-5|.|TRBJ2-3
TGTGCTACCCACAGGATCACAGATACGCAGTATTTT
CATHRITDTQYF
>TRBD2|TRBV5-4|.|TRBJ2-1
TGTGCCAGCAGCTTACCGTCCGCTAGCGGGCACAATGAGCAGTTCTTC
CASSLPSASGHNEQFF
>.|TRBV12-3/TRBV12-4|.|TRBJ2-1
TGTGCCAGCACCCGCAGCAGGTACAATGAGCAGTTCTTC
CASTRSRYNEQFF
>.|TRBV7-2|.|TRBJ1-4
TGTGCCAGCAGAAAACGGCTAGACAGGACTAATGAAAAACTGTTTTTT
CASRKRLDRTNEKLFF
>.|TRBV30|.|TRBJ1-5
TGTGCCTGGAGCGGACAGCGCGCTAGCAATCAGCCCCAGCATTTT
CAWSGQRASNQPQHF
>.|TRBV2|.|TRBJ1-6
TGTGCCAGCAGTGCTCGAGCGGGTCGGAATTCACCCCTCCACTTT
CASSARAGRNSPLHF
>TRBD1|TRBV19|.|TRBJ1-2
TGTGCCAGTAGTGCCGGGACAGACTATGGCTACACCTTC
CASSAGTDYGYTF
>TRBD2|TRBV27|.|TRBJ2-5
TGTGCCAGCAGTAAAAGGGTCGTCGCGGCGGGGGGACAAGAGACCCAGTACTTC
CASSKRVVAAGGQETQYF
>.|TRBV11-2|.|TRBJ2-1
TGTGCCAGCAGCGTGGGGGGCTCCTACAATGAGCAGTTCTTC
CASSVGGSYNEQFF
>TRBD1|TRBV9|.|TRBJ1-3
TGTGCCAGCAGCGCTACAGGGGGCGCCCCTGGAAACACCATATATTTT
CASSATGGAPGNTIYF
>TRBD2|TRBV3-1/TRBV3-2|.|TRBJ2-1
TGTGCCAGCAGTCCGCAGACTAGCCTCCTACACAATGAGCAGTTCTTC
CASSPQTSLLHNEQFF
>.|TRBV5-8|.|TRBJ1-1
TGTGCCAGCAGCCCTTCGGGGTTCGACGCTGAAGCTTTCTTT
CASSPSGFDAEAFF
>.|TRBV12-3/TRBV12-4|medium-sized|TRBJ2-2
TGTGCCAGCAGTTTCTCCGGGGAGCTGTTTTTT
CASSFSGELFF
>.|TRBV30|.|TRBJ1-1
TGTGCCTGGAGGGATAATACCAGGGTAGCTGAAGCTTTCTTT
CAWRDNTRVAEAFF
>TRBD1|TRBV6-1|.|TRBJ1-2
TGTGCCAGCAGTGAACTCTGGGACAGCCCACACTTC
CASSELWDSPHF
>TRBD1|TRBV7-6|.|TRBJ1-1
TGTGCCAGCAGCTTAGGGGCGGCAGGGGGATACACTGAAGCTTTCTTT
CASSLGAAGGYTEAFF
>.|TRBV12-3/TRBV12-4|.|TRBJ1-1
TGTGCCAGCAGAGCCTTAATGAACACTGAAGCTTTCTTT
CASRALMNTEAFF
>.|TRBV7-7|few|TRBJ2-5
TGTGCTAGCAGCCGGGACTGGGGCACGCAAGAGACCCAGTACTTC
CASSRDWGTQETQYF
>TRBD2|TRBV20-1|.|TRBJ2-3
TGCAGTGCCAGTCCCTCGCGGGGGGGCCCAGATACGCAGTATTTT
CSASPSRGGPDTQYF
>TRBD2|TRBV7-2|.|TRBJ2-3
TGTGCCAGCAGCTTAGGGGACTACCATAGCACAGATACGCAGTATTTT
CASSLGDYHSTDTQYF
>TRBD2|TRBV7-2|.|TRBJ2-3
TGTGCCAGCAGCTTAGTAGCGGGAGGGCTCACAGATACGCAGTATTTT
CASSLVAGGLTDTQYF
>TRBD1|TRBV12-5|.|TRBJ2-4
TGTGCTAGTGGCCTAGGACAGGGGCAGTACTTC
CASGLGQGQYF
>.|TRBV3-1/TRBV3-2|.|TRBJ2-3
TGTGCCAGCAGCCAATGGGGGACTAGCACAGATACGCAGTATTTT
CASSQWGTSTDTQYF
>TRBD1|TRBV7-2|.|TRBJ2-7
TGTGCCAGCAGCTTAGCGGGACAGGGGCTCGAGCAGTACTTC
CASSLAGQGLEQYF
>.|TRBV19|.|TRBJ1-1
TGTGCCAGTAGTATAGGACACCGCAACACTGAAGCTTTCTTT
CASSIGHRNTEAFF